The 15 T cell receptor beta chains below come from one sample, sequenced in a study of control samples from healthy donors and cancer patients (dated by TCRdb to about 2020). The library relied on the immunoSEQ multiplex PCR assay. Imported from immuneACCESS, the table was reduced by TCRdb to in-frame sequences with V and J called. These copies leave out some clones; in studies compared against another copy, an unresolved V gene accounts for under half, and the cause of the remainder is not known. The table for this sample lists approximately 100,000 clones; more than 75% of them were counted only once. The ten largest account for roughly 2% of the sample. The sample consisted of blood. The receptors were sampled from a man in his sixties in good health.

The V and J genes are TRBV5-6 and TRBJ1-2; the match to TRBD1 covers 7 bases. This CDR3 comprises 13 residues. The J segment lost 13 bases and the V segment lost 3 bases, leaving 12 bases of the junction unmatched. The germline V gene has CDR1 SGHDT and CDR2 YYEEEE. The CDR3 DNA follows: TGTGCCAGCAGCTCTGGACAGGCGTCGGCGCTCACCTTC. It encodes CASSSGQASALTF.

The gene calls are TRBV7-6 and TRBJ2-7, with 7 bases that match TRBD2. The CDR3 has 15 amino acids. V trimming: 4 bases; J trimming: 0 bases; junction bases outside the gene matches: 6. Germline CDR1 reads SGHVS; CDR2 reads FNYEAQ. The CDR3 protein is CASSSSSGVSYEQYF. The CDR3 DNA sequence: TGTGCCAGCAGCTCTTCTAGCGGCGTCTCCTACGAGCAGTACTTC.

The chain uses TRBV12-3 or TRBV12-4 and TRBJ2-1; no firm D call. V dropped 6 bases and J dropped 3 bases, with 9 bases sitting between them. The CDR3 has 13 residues. CDR3 in amino acids: CASRYKNYNEQFF. DNA of the CDR3: TGTGCCAGCAGGTATAAGAACTACAATGAGCAGTTCTTC.

The V gene is TRBV30, the J gene TRBJ2-2; tentatively, D is TRBD1 (5 bases). This CDR3 has 14 amino acids. The germline gives CDR1 GTSNPN, CDR2 SVGIG (reference sequence). Trimming stripped 8 bases from V and 5 bases from J, with 18 bases between. The CDR3 reads CARLGPLGTGELFF. CDR3 DNA sequence: TGTGCCCGCCTGGGGCCCCTAGGTACCGGGGAGCTGTTTTTT.

This chain joins TRBV6-2 or TRBV6-3 and TRBJ1-1; D unresolved. Trimming cost V 5 bases and J 0 bases, with 4 bases left between them. In germline, CDR1 is MNHEY, CDR2 SVGEGT. CDR3 length: 12 amino acids. The CDR3: CASSTVNTEAFF. The CDR3 nucleotides read TGTGCCAGCAGTACAGTGAACACTGAAGCTTTCTTT.

The chain is built from TRBV30 and TRBJ2-7; D remains unclear. Trimming pared 4 bases from V and 3 bases from J, leaving 13 bases between. This CDR3 region has 13 residues. Germline CDR1 and CDR2: GTSNPN and SVGIG (reference sequence). CDR3 nucleotide sequence: TGTGCCTGGAATGCGGACGCCCACTACGAGCAGTACTTC. Translating it yields CAWNADAHYEQYF.

J is TRBJ2-2 and V is TRBV19; 8 nucleotides align to TRBD2. The junction had 3 bases not matched to a gene; V was cut back by 3 bases and J by 3 bases. CDR3 length: 15 amino acids. CDR1 is LNHDA and CDR2 is SQIVND in the germline V gene (reference sequence). The CDR3 is CASSIWGLDTGELFF. The CDR3 region has the DNA TGTGCCAGTAGTATCTGGGGACTAGACACCGGGGAGCTGTTTTTT.

The V gene is TRBV5-1, the J gene TRBJ2-3; 7 nucleotides align to TRBD1. The length of the CDR3 is 14 residues. V shed 4 bases, J shed 4 bases, and the junction held 6 bases outside the gene matches. Per germline, CDR1 SGHRS and CDR2 YFSETQ. CDR3 protein: CASSQGQNADTQYF. CDR3 coding DNA: TGCGCCAGCAGCCAGGGACAGAACGCAGATACGCAGTATTTT.

The J gene is TRBJ2-7, the V gene TRBV25-1; TRBD1 might be the D (6 bases). Deletions cut 6 bases from V and 1 base from J, with 13 bases between. This CDR3 has 14 amino acids. Germline V lookup: CDR1 MGHDK, CDR2 SYGVNS. CDR3 amino acids: CASRQTGRSYEQYF. The CDR3 DNA reads as TGTGCCAGCAGACAAACAGGGAGATCCTACGAGCAGTACTTC.

The gene calls are TRBV6-6 and TRBJ2-6; TRBD1 is a possible D gene (5 bases). CDR1 and CDR2 (germline): MNHNY, SVGAGI (reference sequence). V lost 5 bases to trimming and J lost 0 bases, with 17 bases between them. The CDR3 is 18 residues long. CDR3 sequence reads: CASSLKTAANSGANVLTF. CDR3 nucleotide sequence: TGTGCCAGCAGTCTTAAGACAGCAGCTAACTCTGGGGCCAACGTCCTGACTTTC.

With respect to this clone: The sample contains more than one DNA sequence encoding this CDR3. This rearrangement joins TRBV14 to TRBJ2-5, with D perhaps TRBD2 (6 bases). Germline CDR1 reads SGHDN; CDR2 reads FVKESK. V was pared by 5 bases and J by 2 bases, with 15 bases between. This CDR3 region has 15 residues. CDR3 DNA: TGTGCCAGCAGCGAAGGGCTAGCGAGACAAGAGACCCAGTACTTC. This encodes CASSEGLARQETQYF.

The CDR3 DNA reads TGTGCCAGCAGCATCGGACAGGGCGGCTTCTATAATTCACCCCTCCACTTT. Translated: CASSIGQGGFYNSPLHF. The chain carries TRBV21-1 and TRBJ1-6; the table names TRBD1, a call not compared with the DNA. TRBV21-1 is a pseudogene locus. This CDR3 region has 17 residues.

The rearrangement links TRBV6-2 or TRBV6-3 to TRBJ2-1; no reliable D call. Germline CDR1 reads MNHEY; CDR2 reads SVGEGT. V was pared by 0 bases and J by 8 bases, with 8 bases between. This CDR3 spans 13 amino acids. The CDR3 is CASSYSALYEQFF. The CDR3, as DNA: TGTGCCAGCAGTTACTCTGCACTCTATGAGCAGTTCTTC.

In its sample, this clone was seen a few times. This chain uses TRBV19 with TRBJ1-1; D possibly corresponds to TRBD1 (6 bases). The V gene's germline CDR1 is LNHDA and CDR2 SQIVND (reference sequence). This CDR3 has 13 residues. Trimming removed 9 bases at V and 3 bases at J, with 14 bases between. The chain's CDR3 is CASGTTGYTEAFF. In DNA, the CDR3 is TGTGCCAGCGGAACTACAGGGTACACTGAAGCTTTCTTT.

This clone has more than one count but fewer than ten. The genes are TRBV30 and TRBJ1-1, with D possibly TRBD1 on 5 matching bases. Germline-derived CDR1 and CDR2 are GTSNPN and SVGIG (reference sequence). V lost 4 bases to trimming and J lost 1 base, with 10 bases between them. CDR3 size: 13 residues. The CDR3 loop is CAWTKQENTEAFF. CDR3 nucleotides: TGTGCCTGGACTAAACAGGAGAACACTGAAGCTTTCTTT.